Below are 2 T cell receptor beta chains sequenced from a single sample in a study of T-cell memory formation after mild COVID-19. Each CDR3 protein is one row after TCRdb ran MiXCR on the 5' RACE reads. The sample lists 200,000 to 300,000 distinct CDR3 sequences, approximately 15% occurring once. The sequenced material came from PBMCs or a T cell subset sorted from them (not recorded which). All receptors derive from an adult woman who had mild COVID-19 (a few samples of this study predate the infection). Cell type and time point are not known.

The CDR3 region has the DNA TGTGCCAGCATTGACAGGTTGCGTGGCTACACCTTC. Translated: CASIDRLRGYTF. This chain links TRBV11-2 with TRBJ1-2; D may be TRBD1 (6 bases). The CDR3 consists of 12 residues. V lost 7 bases, J lost 7 bases, and 13 bases lay in between. Germline assignment: CDR1 SGHAT and CDR2 FQNNGV.

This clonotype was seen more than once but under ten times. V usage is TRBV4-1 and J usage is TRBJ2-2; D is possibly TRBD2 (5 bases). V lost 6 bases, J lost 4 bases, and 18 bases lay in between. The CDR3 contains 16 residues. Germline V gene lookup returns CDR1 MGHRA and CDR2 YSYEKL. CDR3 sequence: CASSRNRGSSTGELFF. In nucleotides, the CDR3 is TGCGCCAGCAGTCGAAACCGGGGTTCGTCCACCGGGGAGCTGTTTTTT.